A single sample gave rise to the 26 T cell receptor beta chains below, sequenced in a study of shared clonotypes between healthy human individuals. Method: immunoSEQ multiplex PCR; TCRdb's copy keeps in-frame clones and lacks some. The data show over 2 million clones, 85% to 95% seen once. Sample: naive CD4+ T cells sorted from blood. Regarding subset: CD45RA+ positively selected. The receptors were sampled from a young man in good health.

This chain uses TRBV30 with TRBJ1-2, with D possibly matching TRBD1 (5 bases). The length of the CDR3 is 12 residues. The V end was cut by 4 bases, the J end by 8 bases, with 14 bases between. Germline V gene lookup returns CDR1 GTSNPN and CDR2 SVGIG (reference sequence). The CDR3 here is CAWTRPGEGYTF. The CDR3 DNA reads as TGTGCCTGGACGAGGCCGGGGGAAGGCTACACCTTC.

J is TRBJ2-7 and V is TRBV30; 8 bases are a match to TRBD1. The trim removed 3 bases at V and 7 bases at J, leaving 11 bases unmatched. The CDR3 extends over 14 amino acids. In germline, CDR1 is GTSNPN, CDR2 SVGIG (reference sequence). The CDR3 DNA is TGTGCCTGGAGACCAGGGGGCCCGAAACGGGAGCAGTACTTC. It codes for CAWRPGGPKREQYF.

V is TRBV2 and J is TRBJ1-4; D is perhaps TRBD1 (5 bases). In germline, CDR1 is SNHLY, CDR2 FYNNEI. The length of the CDR3 is 15 residues. Trimming stripped 5 bases from V and 0 bases from J, with 10 bases between. Here the CDR3 reads CASSRQTATNEKLFF. CDR3 DNA sequence: TGTGCCAGCAGTAGACAGACCGCAACTAATGAAAAACTGTTTTTT.

The chain has TRBV10-2 and TRBJ2-7; TRBD2 matches at 8 bases. Trimming took 2 bases from V and 4 from J; bases not matched to a gene: 4. CDR1 and CDR2 (germline): WSHSY, SAAADI. CDR3 length: 14 amino acids. The CDR3 loop is CASSEVGRGYEQYF. In DNA, the CDR3 is TGCGCCAGCAGTGAGGTCGGGAGGGGATACGAGCAGTACTTC.

The sample holds a few counts of this clone. At the DNA level, this CDR3 is encoded by other sequences in the same sample as well. The chain employs TRBV6-4 and TRBJ1-6; 8 nucleotides match TRBD1. With 4 bases clipped from V and 7 bases from J, the junction kept 0 bases outside the gene matches. The germline V gene encodes CDR1 MRHNA and CDR2 SNTAGT. The CDR3 runs to 13 residues. CDR3 bases: TGTGCCAGCAGTGGGGACAGGAATTCACCCCTCCACTTT. It codes for CASSGDRNSPLHF.

A word on this clone: The sample has other DNA sequences that encode this CDR3 too. The rearrangement links TRBV5-1 to TRBJ2-2, with 7 bases fitting TRBD1. There are 14 residues in the CDR3. The V gene end was trimmed by 1 base and the J gene end by 5 bases; junction bases not matched to a gene: 2. Per the germline V gene, CDR1 is SGHRS and CDR2 is YFSETQ. This CDR3 reads CASSLTGETGELFF. CDR3 nucleotides: TGCGCCAGCAGCTTGACAGGGGAGACCGGGGAGCTGTTTTTT. The full variable domain, completed using reference TRBV5-1 and TRBJ2-2, is KAGVTQTPRYLIKTRGQQVTLSCSPISGHRSVSWYQQTPGQGLQFLFEYFSETQRNKGNFPGRFSGRQFSNSRSEMNVSTLELGDSALYLCASSLTGETGELFFGEGSRLTVL.

The chain joins TRBV7-2 to TRBJ2-6; D is uncertain. Germline V gene lookup returns CDR1 SGHTA and CDR2 FQGNSA. The CDR3 is 15 amino acids. V was trimmed by 5 bases and J by 5 bases, leaving 13 bases between them. The CDR3 DNA is TGTGCCAGCAGCCCCAGTTTGGCCAGGGCCAACGTCCTGACTTTC. Amino acids: CASSPSLARANVLTF.

About this clone itself: This specimen includes other DNA sequences encoding the same CDR3. The J gene is TRBJ1-4, the V gene TRBV9; D unresolved. From germline, CDR1 is SGDLS and CDR2 YYNGEE. Trimming took off 2 bases at V and 0 bases at J, with 5 bases between the two ends. This CDR3 comprises 14 residues. Written as DNA, the CDR3 is TGTGCCAGCAGCGTCGGGGCAACTAATGAAAAACTGTTTTTT. Translating it yields CASSVGATNEKLFF.

The gene calls are TRBV9 and TRBJ2-1; TRBD2 aligns across 8 bases. The CDR3 runs to 15 residues. After removal of 3 bases from V and 4 bases from J, the junction contained 6 bases not matched to a gene. Germline V lookup: CDR1 SGDLS, CDR2 YYNGEE. CDR3 DNA: TGTGCCAGCAGCGGGCGGGAGGTCTTTTACAATGAGCAGTTCTTC. Translation: CASSGREVFYNEQFF.

This clone occurred once. This chain links TRBV9 with TRBJ2-3; D not certain. CDR1 SGDLS and CDR2 YYNGEE come from the germline V gene. The CDR3 totals 14 residues. Trimming removed 0 bases from V and 2 bases from J, with 7 bases in between. Here the CDR3 reads CASSVDSTTDTQYF. The DNA for the CDR3 is TGTGCCAGCAGCGTAGATTCCACCACAGATACGCAGTATTTT.

The genes are TRBV30 and TRBJ1-5, with unresolved D. Trimming removed 5 bases at V and 6 bases at J, with 11 bases between. Germline assignment: CDR1 GTSNPN and CDR2 SVGIG (reference sequence). This CDR3 region has 12 residues. The CDR3 sequence is CAWGDRAQPQHF. CDR3 bases: TGTGCCTGGGGAGACCGGGCTCAGCCCCAGCATTTT.

The V gene is TRBV5-4, the J gene TRBJ1-1; the match to TRBD1 covers 10 bases. The CDR3 loop spans 15 amino acids. Germline values: CDR1 SGHNT, CDR2 YYREEE (reference sequence). The junction had 8 bases not matched to a gene; V was cut back by 4 bases and J by 5 bases. The CDR3 DNA follows: TGTGCCAGCAGCCCGCTTGGGACAGGGGCAACTGAAGCTTTCTTT. Amino acid sequence: CASSPLGTGATEAFF.

The gene calls are TRBV28 and TRBJ1-4; weak D call: TRBD1 (5 bases). This CDR3 contains 16 residues. Trimming removed 8 bases at V and 7 bases at J, with 23 bases between. Germline V lookup: CDR1 MDHEN, CDR2 SYDVKM. The CDR3, as DNA: TGTGCCAGCCAAAGCCCCGGGACCCCGGGGTCTGAAAAACTGTTTTTT. This encodes CASQSPGTPGSEKLFF.

The chain's CDR3 is CASSVGLRDSNTEAFF. The DNA for the CDR3 is TGTGCCAGCAGCGTAGGTTTAAGGGACAGTAACACTGAAGCTTTCTTT. The rearrangement joins TRBV9 to TRBJ1-1, with TRBD1 identical over 7 bases. From germline, CDR1 is SGDLS and CDR2 YYNGEE. The CDR3 contains 16 residues. With 0 bases clipped from V and 2 bases from J, the junction kept 7 bases outside the gene matches.

CDR3: CASSKDGNTGELFF. The CDR3 DNA reads TGCGCCAGCAGCAAGGACGGTAACACCGGGGAGCTGTTTTTT. The chain has TRBV5-1 and TRBJ2-2; no reliable D call. The germline gives CDR1 SGHRS, CDR2 YFSETQ. Trimming shortened V by 4 bases and J by 2 bases, and 9 bases separated the two germline ends. This CDR3 spans 14 amino acids. Variable domain in full (rest from reference TRBV5-1 and TRBJ2-2): KAGVTQTPRYLIKTRGQQVTLSCSPISGHRSVSWYQQTPGQGLQFLFEYFSETQRNKGNFPGRFSGRQFSNSRSEMNVSTLELGDSALYLCASSKDGNTGELFFGEGSRLTVL.

The rearrangement uses TRBV5-4 and TRBJ2-1, with D perhaps TRBD1 or TRBD2 (6 bases each). The CDR3 contains 16 residues. V lost 4 bases to trimming and J lost 1 base, with 15 bases between them. The germline CDR1 and CDR2 sequences are SGHNT and YYREEE (reference sequence). The CDR3 bases are TGTGCCAGCAGCCCGCCGGGGGCGGAGTCCTACAATGAGCAGTTCTTC. It encodes CASSPPGAESYNEQFF.

On this clone: This specimen includes other DNA sequences encoding the same CDR3. The rearrangement uses TRBV19 and TRBJ2-3; 10 positions agree with TRBD1. Per germline, CDR1 LNHDA and CDR2 SQIVND (reference sequence). Losses at the gene ends were 3 bases for V and 0 bases for J; bases not matched to a gene: 3. The CDR3 is 16 residues long. Here the CDR3 reads CASSIGTGASTDTQYF. The CDR3 bases are TGTGCCAGTAGTATCGGGACAGGGGCTAGCACAGATACGCAGTATTTT.

As regards this clone: This sample includes further DNA sequences coding for the same CDR3. The V call is TRBV6-6, the J call TRBJ2-1, with 12 bases fitting TRBD2. Germline trimming cut 4 bases from V and 4 bases from J; bases unmatched to any gene: 2. Germline CDR1 reads MNHNY; CDR2 reads SVGAGI (reference sequence). The CDR3 runs 15 residues. CDR3 sequence reads: CASSLLAGGYNEQFF. CDR3 in DNA: TGTGCCAGCAGTTTGCTAGCGGGAGGGTACAATGAGCAGTTCTTC.

The chain joins TRBV6-6 to TRBJ2-2; D is unclear. This CDR3 comprises 15 residues. From germline, CDR1 is MNHNY and CDR2 SVGAGI (reference sequence). V was clipped by 5 bases and J by 3 bases, with 13 bases between them. The CDR3 is CASSKPLTDTGELFF. In DNA form, the CDR3 reads TGTGCCAGCAGTAAACCCTTAACGGACACCGGGGAGCTGTTTTTT.

The chain employs TRBV9 and TRBJ2-5; 9 nucleotides line up with TRBD1. Trimming at V came to 2 bases and at J to 5 bases, leaving 4 bases not matched to a gene. There are 14 residues in the CDR3. Germline V CDR1 and CDR2: SGDLS, YYNGEE. The CDR3 here is CASSVGTGLETQYF. The CDR3 nucleotides are TGTGCCAGCAGCGTCGGGACAGGGTTGGAGACCCAGTACTTC.

The genes are TRBV7-2 and TRBJ2-7, with D tentatively TRBD1 or TRBD2 (5 bases each). Trimming took off 5 bases at V and 2 bases at J, with 13 bases between the two ends. There are 14 residues in the CDR3. The V gene's germline CDR1 is SGHTA and CDR2 FQGNSA. CDR3 nucleotide sequence: TGTGCCAGCAGCCGGACTCGGGGCGCCTACGAGCAGTACTTC. Protein: CASSRTRGAYEQYF.

The CDR3 nucleotides read TGTGCCAGCAGCTTAATGCGGGAGCCCGGGGAGCTGTTTTTT. Translating gives CASSLMREPGELFF. The rearrangement joins TRBV7-8 to TRBJ2-2; 7 nucleotides line up with TRBD2. Germline CDR1 reads SGHVS; CDR2 reads FQNEAQ. Trimming removed 2 bases from V and 6 bases from J; junction bases left unmatched: 3. This CDR3 has 14 residues.

The genes are TRBV6-6 and TRBJ2-7; 7 bases map to TRBD2. CDR3 size: 15 residues. V trimming: 0 bases; J trimming: 5 bases; junction bases outside the gene matches: 7. Germline V gene data show CDR1 as MNHNY and CDR2 as SVGAGI (reference sequence). This CDR3 reads CASSYSRTSLHEQYF. CDR3 in DNA: TGTGCCAGCAGTTACTCCCGGACTAGTCTCCACGAGCAGTACTTC.

The chain couples TRBV7-8 to TRBJ2-1, with D perhaps TRBD1 (5 bases). The CDR3 sequence is 16 residues long. Germline CDR1 and CDR2: SGHVS and FQNEAQ. Trimming cost V 1 base and J 4 bases, with 14 bases left between them. The CDR3, as DNA: TGTGCCAGCAGCTTAGACTCAGGGTTGCGGTACAATGAGCAGTTCTTC. This gives the protein CASSLDSGLRYNEQFF.

The chain recombines TRBV28 with TRBJ1-5, with 11 bases that match TRBD1. The CDR3 extends over 15 amino acids. V shed 3 bases and J 7 bases; nucleotides not matched to a gene: 5. CDR1 and CDR2 from the germline V gene are MDHEN and SYDVKM. The DNA of the CDR3 is TGTGCCAGCAGTTTCCAAGGGACAGGGGGACAGCCCCAGCATTTT. Translation: CASSFQGTGGQPQHF.

A note on this clone: Other nucleotide sequences in the sample specify the same CDR3. This chain joins TRBV6-5 and TRBJ2-3, with TRBD1 as a possible D gene (5 bases). Per germline, CDR1 MNHEY and CDR2 SVGAGI. Between the trimmed V and J ends, which lost 2 bases and 0 bases, there was a span of 9 bases. This CDR3 contains 15 residues. DNA for the CDR3: TGTGCCAGCAGTTACGGTAGGGGCAGCACAGATACGCAGTATTTT. Translation gives CASSYGRGSTDTQYF.